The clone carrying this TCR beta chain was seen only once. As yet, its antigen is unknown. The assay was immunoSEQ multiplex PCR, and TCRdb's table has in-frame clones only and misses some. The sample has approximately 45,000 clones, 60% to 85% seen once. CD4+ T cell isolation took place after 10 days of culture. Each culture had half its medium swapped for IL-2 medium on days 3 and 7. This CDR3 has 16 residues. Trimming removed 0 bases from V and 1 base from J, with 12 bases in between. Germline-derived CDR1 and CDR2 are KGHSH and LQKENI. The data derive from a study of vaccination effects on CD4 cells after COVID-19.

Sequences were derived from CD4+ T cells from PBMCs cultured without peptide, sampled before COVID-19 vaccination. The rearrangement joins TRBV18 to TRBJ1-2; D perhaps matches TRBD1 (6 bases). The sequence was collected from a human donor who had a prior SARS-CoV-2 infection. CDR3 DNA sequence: TGTGCCAGCTCACCACCCAGAGGGGGAGGTAACTATGGCTACACCTTC. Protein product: CASSPPRGGGNYGYTF.